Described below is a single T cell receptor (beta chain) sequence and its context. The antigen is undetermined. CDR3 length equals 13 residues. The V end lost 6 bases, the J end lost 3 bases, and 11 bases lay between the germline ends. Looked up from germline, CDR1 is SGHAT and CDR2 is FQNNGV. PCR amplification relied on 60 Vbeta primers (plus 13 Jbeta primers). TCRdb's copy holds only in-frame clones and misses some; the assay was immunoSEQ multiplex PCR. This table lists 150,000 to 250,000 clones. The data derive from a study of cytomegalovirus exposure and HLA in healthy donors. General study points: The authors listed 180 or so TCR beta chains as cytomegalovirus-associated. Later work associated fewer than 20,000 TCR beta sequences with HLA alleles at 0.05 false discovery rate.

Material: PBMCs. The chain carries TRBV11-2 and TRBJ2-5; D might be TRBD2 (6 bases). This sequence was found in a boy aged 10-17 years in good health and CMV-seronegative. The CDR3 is CASRGRLKETQYF. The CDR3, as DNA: TGTGCCAGCAGGGGGAGGTTGAAAGAGACCCAGTACTTC. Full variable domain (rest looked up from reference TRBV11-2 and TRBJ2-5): EAGVAQSPRYKIIEKRQSVAFWCNPISGHATLYWYQQILGQGPKLLIQFQNNGVVDDSQLPKDRFSAERLKGVDSTLKIQPAKLEDSAVYLCASRGRLKETQYFGPGTRLLVL.